The clone carrying this T cell receptor beta chain was counted a few times. Its antigen is as yet unknown. The read halts 3 residues ahead of the CDR3 end, with the missing end drawn from the germline J gene. This sample is drawn from a study of T cell clonality in common variable immunodeficiency. Findings and limits, study-wide: Common variable immunodeficiency TCR beta sequences reportedly had fewer deletions and N-nucleotide insertions.

CDR3 length: 16 amino acids. V dropped 0 bases and J dropped 3; count of bases not matched to a gene: 5. Germline V gene data show CDR1 as LNHDA and CDR2 as SQIVND (reference sequence). Only in-frame clones appear in the TCRdb table, and some are missing; sequencing was by immunoSEQ multiplex PCR. The sample includes approximately 81,000 clones, none of them occurring once. Heparinized whole blood, 5 to 8 ml, came from each donor. Sequences were obtained from peripheral blood mononuclear cells. The V and J genes are TRBV19 and TRBJ2-5, with 9 bases fitting TRBD2. The receptor comes from a person aged 18 to 69 in good health. CDR3 sequence reads: CASSIDWASGKETQYF. The CDR3 DNA, read in part, is TGTGCCAGTAGTATAGATTGGGCTAGCGGGAAAGAGACC.